A single sample gave rise to the 32 T cell receptor beta chains below, sequenced in a study of identical twins. One entry per CDR3 protein results from TCRdb running MiXCR on the 5' RACE reads. Here the sample spans around 250,000 distinct CDR3 sequences, about an eighth being singletons. These records were also assigned to another study, of yellow fever vaccine responses in identical twins.

Sequencing input: memory (CD45RO+) T cells sorted from blood. All receptors come from a woman aged 18-29 years in good health.

This clonotype was found a few times. The chain has TRBV13 and TRBJ2-5, with 7 bases that match TRBD2. The V gene end was trimmed by 5 bases and the J gene end by 4 bases; junction bases not matched to a gene: 7. Germline assignment: CDR1 PRHDT and CDR2 FYEKMQ (reference sequence). This CDR3 has 14 residues. CDR3 protein: CASSVRPGGETQYF. The CDR3 DNA reads as TGTGCCAGCAGCGTTAGGCCGGGGGGAGAGACCCAGTACTTC.

There are a few counts of this clonotype. This chain joins TRBV29-1 and TRBJ2-7, with D unclear. Trimming stripped 6 bases from V and 3 bases from J, with 15 bases between. Germline CDR1 SQVTM, CDR2 ANQGSEA. The CDR3 has 13 amino acids. CDR3 amino acids: CSVRNSLIYEQYF. CDR3 coding DNA: TGCAGCGTACGTAACAGCTTAATCTACGAGCAGTACTTC.

This clonotype turned up a few times. CDR3 region: CASKRDRVAEQYF. DNA for the CDR3: TGCGCCAGCAAGAGGGACAGGGTGGCCGAGCAGTACTTC. The rearrangement links TRBV5-1 to TRBJ2-7; 9 bases map to TRBD1. Germline V gene sequence: CDR1 SGHRS, CDR2 YFSETQ. The CDR3 length is 13 residues. The V gene end was trimmed by 6 bases and the J gene end by 6 bases; junction bases not matched to a gene: 7.

The chain is built from TRBV6-5 and TRBJ1-4, with TRBD1 matching over 7 bases. Looked up from germline, CDR1 is MNHEY and CDR2 is SVGAGI. The V segment lost 0 bases and the J segment 7 bases; nucleotides outside the gene matches: 11. The CDR3 is made up of 17 amino acids. CDR3 region: CASSYSKGQSLGEKLFF. CDR3 coding DNA: TGTGCCAGCAGTTACTCGAAGGGACAGAGCTTAGGTGAAAAACTGTTTTTT.

The CDR3 region has the DNA TGCGCCAGCAGCTCATCCCAGGGGGCGAAGGGCTACACCTTC. This sequence encodes CASSSSQGAKGYTF. The chain links TRBV5-1 to TRBJ1-2, with TRBD1 identical over 8 bases. The CDR3 contains 14 residues. Looked up from germline, CDR1 is SGHRS and CDR2 is YFSETQ. V gave up 3 bases and J gave up 8 bases; unmatched junction bases: 9. Together with reference TRBV5-1 and TRBJ1-2, the CDR3 gives the full variable domain: KAGVTQTPRYLIKTRGQQVTLSCSPISGHRSVSWYQQTPGQGLQFLFEYFSETQRNKGNFPGRFSGRQFSNSRSEMNVSTLELGDSALYLCASSSSQGAKGYTFGSGTRLTVV.

This clonotype was recorded a few times. The CDR3 here is CASGEQGINTGELFF. The CDR3 DNA is TGCGCCAGCGGCGAACAGGGGATTAACACCGGGGAGCTGTTTTTT. The genes are TRBV5-1 and TRBJ2-2; TRBD1 agrees at 7 bases. Trimming removed 7 bases from V and 2 bases from J; junction bases left unmatched: 8. Looked up from germline, CDR1 is SGHRS and CDR2 is YFSETQ. The CDR3 spans 15 residues.

A few counts support this clonotype. This sequence joins TRBV3-1 and TRBJ2-2; TRBD2 matches 9 bases. Unmatched junction bases numbered 6, after V lost 5 bases and J lost 5 bases. The CDR3 runs to 15 residues. Germline lookup yields CDR1 LGHDT and CDR2 YNNKEL (reference sequence). CDR3 DNA sequence: TGTGCCAGCAGCTTAGCGGGAGTTGGAACCGGGGAGCTGTTTTTT. Translating it yields CASSLAGVGTGELFF.

The chain recombines TRBV2 with TRBJ2-3; 7 bases align to TRBD2. With 4 bases clipped from V and 1 base from J, the junction kept 2 bases outside the gene matches. Germline V gives CDR1 SNHLY, CDR2 FYNNEI. This CDR3 spans 14 amino acids. The chain's CDR3 is CASSALAGTDTQYF. As DNA, the CDR3 is TGTGCCAGCAGTGCCCTAGCGGGCACAGATACGCAGTATTTT.

This rearrangement joins TRBV30 to TRBJ1-5; 7 positions agree with TRBD1. From germline, CDR1 is GTSNPN and CDR2 SVGIG (reference sequence). With 3 bases clipped from V and 7 bases from J, the junction kept 12 bases outside the gene matches. The CDR3 contains 15 residues. The CDR3 loop reads CAWSPPRGLEQPQHF. The CDR3 nucleotides read TGTGCCTGGAGCCCCCCAAGGGGGCTTGAACAGCCCCAGCATTTT.

This clonotype has just a few counts. The genes are TRBV12-3 or TRBV12-4 and TRBJ2-3; either TRBD1 or TRBD2 may fit D (5 bases each). This CDR3 comprises 14 residues. Trimming took 11 bases from V and 0 from J, leaving 15 bases between them. The CDR3 loop is CASGAASSTDTQYF. The DNA for the CDR3 is TGTGCCTCCGGGGCGGCTTCTAGCACAGATACGCAGTATTTT.

CDR3 protein: CASSHGTKDTQYF. The CDR3 DNA follows: TGTGCCAGCAGCCACGGGACTAAAGATACGCAGTATTTT. V usage is TRBV7-9 and J usage is TRBJ2-3; 7 bases map to TRBD2. The V gene end was trimmed by 5 bases and the J gene end by 5 bases; junction bases not matched to a gene: 4. Germline values: CDR1 SEHNR, CDR2 FQNEAQ (reference sequence). The CDR3 is 13 amino acids. The full variable domain, in which reference TRBV7-9 and TRBJ2-3 provide the parts outside the CDR3, is DTGVSQNPRHKITKRGQNVTFRCDPISEHNRLYWYRQTLGQGPEFLTYFQNEAQLEKSRLLSDRFSAERPKGSFSTLEIQRTEQGDSAMYLCASSHGTKDTQYFGPGTRLTVL.

This clonotype was found a few times. This sequence joins TRBV2 and TRBJ2-5; D is uncertain. The CDR3 runs to 12 residues. Germline V gives CDR1 SNHLY, CDR2 FYNNEI. V was trimmed by 5 bases and J by 4 bases, leaving 8 bases between them. In nucleotides, the CDR3 is TGTGCCAGCAGTACAATCCCAGAGACCCAGTACTTC. As protein: CASSTIPETQYF.

This clonotype showed up just a few times. The V gene is TRBV7-9, the J gene TRBJ2-1; D remains ambiguous. The CDR3 is 17 residues long. V was cut by 3 bases and J by 0 bases, with 15 bases left in between. CDR1 SEHNR and CDR2 FQNEAQ come from the germline V gene (reference sequence). The CDR3 DNA reads as TGTGCCAGCAGCTTCCTGGCAGGATTGAGCTCCTACAATGAGCAGTTCTTC. Protein product: CASSFLAGLSSYNEQFF. The entire variable domain, with the rest obtained from reference TRBV7-9 and TRBJ2-1, is as follows: DTGVSQNPRHKITKRGQNVTFRCDPISEHNRLYWYRQTLGQGPEFLTYFQNEAQLEKSRLLSDRFSAERPKGSFSTLEIQRTEQGDSAMYLCASSFLAGLSSYNEQFFGPGTRLTVL.

This clonotype was recorded at least ten times. The chain couples TRBV5-1 to TRBJ1-5; D is unclear. The CDR3 loop spans 13 amino acids. The V gene's germline CDR1 is SGHRS and CDR2 YFSETQ. Trimming left V 0 bases short and J 1 base short, with 2 bases between. This CDR3 is CASSLDSNQPQHF. The CDR3 DNA reads as TGCGCCAGCAGCTTGGACAGCAATCAGCCCCAGCATTTT.

At least ten counts were recorded for this clonotype. The chain couples TRBV29-1 to TRBJ2-1; 10 bases align to TRBD2. CDR3 length equals 14 residues. V was pared by 4 bases and J by 8 bases, with 8 bases of the junction left unmatched. In germline, CDR1 is SQVTM, CDR2 ANQGSEA. The CDR3 sequence is CSVVGLAGVYEQFF. The DNA for the CDR3 is TGCAGCGTTGTGGGGCTAGCGGGAGTTTATGAGCAGTTCTTC.

The count of this clonotype is one. The CDR3 bases are TGTGCCAGCAGCTTAGCCAGAGCCAAAAACATTCAGTACTTC. Protein: CASSLARAKNIQYF. The V call is TRBV7-2, the J call TRBJ2-4; no definite D call. The germline V gene encodes CDR1 SGHTA and CDR2 FQGNSA. V was trimmed by 0 bases and J by 0 bases, leaving 3 bases between them. The CDR3 runs 14 residues.

Concerning this clonotype itself: At one end, the junction sequence differs from germline, possibly due to a read error. The genes are TRBV6-2 or TRBV6-3 and TRBJ1-1; 8 positions agree with TRBD1. Germline V gene sequence: CDR1 MNHEY, CDR2 SVGEGT. The CDR3 is 18 amino acids. As DNA, the CDR3 is TGTGCCAGCAGTTACCCAACCGGGACAGGAACTGTGAATACTGAAGCTTTCTTT. Translated: CASSYPTGTGTVNTEAFF.

In its sample, this clonotype was seen a few times. V and J are TRBV11-2 and TRBJ2-3; D is undetermined. V was cut by 5 bases and J by 2 bases, with 5 bases left in between. Germline V gene sequence: CDR1 SGHAT, CDR2 FQNNGV. The CDR3 length is 12 residues. The CDR3 bases are TGTGCCAGCAGCGACAACACAGATACGCAGTATTTT. This translates into CASSDNTDTQYF.

This clonotype was seen repeatedly, ten times or more. V usage is TRBV12-3 or TRBV12-4 and J usage is TRBJ2-2, with TRBD2 matching over 8 bases. The CDR3 spans 16 residues. The trim removed 3 bases at V and 4 bases at J, leaving 7 bases unmatched. In nucleotides, the CDR3 is TGTGCCAGCAGTTTGGGGCACGGGACTAGCACCGGGGAGCTGTTTTTT. It encodes CASSLGHGTSTGELFF.

J is TRBJ2-6 and V is TRBV6-5; 7 bases fit TRBD1. The length of the CDR3 is 17 residues. The V gene's germline CDR1 is MNHEY and CDR2 SVGAGI. The trim removed 2 bases at V and 0 bases at J, leaving 4 bases unmatched. DNA for the CDR3: TGTGCCAGCAGTTACCAGGGACAGTCCTCTGGGGCCAACGTCCTGACTTTC. Translating it yields CASSYQGQSSGANVLTF.

This clonotype is categorized as medium-sized. This chain joins TRBV3-1 and TRBJ2-4, with D possibly TRBD2 on 5 matching bases. Germline V lookup: CDR1 LGHDT, CDR2 YNNKEL (reference sequence). This CDR3 has 15 residues. V was trimmed by 1 base and J by 5 bases, leaving 12 bases between them. DNA for the CDR3: TGTGCCAGCAGCCAAGGACTCCTAGCTCAAAACATTCAGTACTTC. This codes for CASSQGLLAQNIQYF.

The chain combines TRBV27 with TRBJ2-1; tentative D call: TRBD2 (6 bases). Per the germline V gene, CDR1 is MNHEY and CDR2 is SMNVEV (reference sequence). CDR3 length: 14 amino acids. With 6 bases removed from V and 0 bases from J, the gap between germline ends came to 9 bases. The CDR3 is CASRGGTSYNEQFF. CDR3 coding DNA: TGTGCCAGCAGAGGAGGGACCTCCTACAATGAGCAGTTCTTC.

This clonotype appeared many times. This chain links TRBV29-1 with TRBJ2-3, with D possibly TRBD2 on 6 matching bases. Trimming stripped 0 bases from V and 1 base from J, with 8 bases between. Germline CDR1 reads SQVTM; CDR2 reads ANQGSEA. The CDR3 consists of 14 residues. CDR3 protein: CSVEDPSGTDTQYF. CDR3 DNA sequence: TGCAGCGTTGAAGATCCTAGCGGCACAGATACGCAGTATTTT.

The chain carries TRBV5-1 and TRBJ2-7; TRBD1 aligns across 7 bases. This CDR3 spans 12 amino acids. Germline lookup yields CDR1 SGHRS and CDR2 YFSETQ. After removal of 4 bases from V and 5 bases from J, the junction contained 3 bases not matched to a gene. The DNA for the CDR3 is TGCGCCAGCAGCCGGGACAGCGACGAGCAGTACTTC. Its protein is CASSRDSDEQYF.

In its sample, this clonotype was seen a few times. This chain joins TRBV10-2 and TRBJ2-1, with 7 bases identical to TRBD1. Germline V gives CDR1 WSHSY, CDR2 SAAADI. This CDR3 is 12 amino acids long. Trimming at V came to 4 bases and at J to 7 bases, leaving 1 base not matched to a gene. CDR3 coding DNA: TGCGCCAGCAGTGCACAGGGGAATGAGCAGTTCTTC. This gives the protein CASSAQGNEQFF.

This clonotype was counted only a few times. The chain employs TRBV6-4 and TRBJ2-1, with D hard to call. The CDR3 length is 13 residues. CDR1 and CDR2 (germline): MRHNA, SNTAGT. V gave up 3 bases and J gave up 8 bases, with 11 bases separating them. In nucleotides, the CDR3 is TGTGCCAGCAGTGATTCCCCCCGCGATGAGCAGTTCTTC. Translated, it gives CASSDSPRDEQFF.

There are many counts of this clonotype. The CDR3 region has the DNA TGTGCCAGCAGCGTAGCTCCGAACACTGAAGCTTTCTTT. As protein: CASSVAPNTEAFF. The V gene is TRBV9, the J gene TRBJ1-1; no reliable D call. There are 13 residues in the CDR3. The V and J ends lost 0 bases and 1 base respectively, with 4 bases between them. The germline gives CDR1 SGDLS, CDR2 YYNGEE.

A few counts support this clonotype. The CDR3 nucleotides read TGCGCCAGCAGCTTGGGACAGGAATACAATGAGCAGTTCTTC. This gives the protein CASSLGQEYNEQFF. The V and J genes are TRBV5-1 and TRBJ2-1; a possible D gene is TRBD1 (6 bases). The CDR3 runs to 14 residues. The V gene lost 0 bases and the J gene lost 4 bases, with 8 bases spanning the gap. Per germline, CDR1 SGHRS and CDR2 YFSETQ. Combining the CDR3 with reference TRBV5-1 and TRBJ2-1 gives the whole variable domain KAGVTQTPRYLIKTRGQQVTLSCSPISGHRSVSWYQQTPGQGLQFLFEYFSETQRNKGNFPGRFSGRQFSNSRSEMNVSTLELGDSALYLCASSLGQEYNEQFFGPGTRLTVL.

In its sample, this clonotype was seen a few times. J is TRBJ1-2 and V is TRBV6-1; 7 bases agree with TRBD1. Looked up from germline, CDR1 is MNHNS and CDR2 is SASEGT. The CDR3 sequence is 14 residues long. V lost 2 bases to trimming and J lost 3 bases; unmatched junction nucleotides: 3. The CDR3 DNA reads as TGTGCCAGCAGTGAAACAGGGGATGACTATGGCTACACCTTC. It specifies CASSETGDDYGYTF.

The chain couples TRBV9 to TRBJ1-2; no definite D call. CDR1 and CDR2 from the germline V gene are SGDLS and YYNGEE. V was cut by 5 bases and J by 4 bases, with 15 bases left in between. CDR3 size: 14 residues. CDR3 residues: CASRALGLRYGYTF. DNA for the CDR3: TGTGCCAGCAGGGCGCTTGGGCTGCGCTATGGCTACACCTTC. Full variable domain (rest looked up from reference TRBV9 and TRBJ1-2): DSGVTQTPKHLITATGQRVTLRCSPRSGDLSVYWYQQSLDQGLQFLIQYYNGEERAKGNILERFSAQQFPDLHSELNLSSLELGDSALYFCASRALGLRYGYTFGSGTRLTVV.

Only a few counts were recorded for this clonotype. CDR3 amino acids: CSARHSGVDFEQFF. DNA for the CDR3: TGCAGTGCTAGGCATAGCGGGGTCGATTTTGAGCAGTTCTTC. J is TRBJ2-1 and V is TRBV20-1; TRBD2 agrees at 8 bases. With 3 bases clipped from V and 9 bases from J, the junction kept 10 bases outside the gene matches. The CDR3 covers 14 residues. Germline CDR1 DFQATT, CDR2 SNEGSKA (reference sequence).

This clonotype was counted only a few times. The V and J genes are TRBV2 and TRBJ2-2; no clear D gene. The CDR3 loop spans 13 amino acids. Between the trimmed V and J ends, which lost 7 bases and 0 bases, there was a span of 6 bases. CDR1 SNHLY and CDR2 FYNNEI come from the germline V gene. The DNA for the CDR3 is TGTGCCAGCAAAGGGTCGAACACCGGGGAGCTGTTTTTT. Translated, it gives CASKGSNTGELFF.